One T cell receptor beta chain is described in this entry. Its antigen target is currently unknown. Per-nucleotide qualities are absent, and no much larger clonotype sits a single base away. TCRbeta CDR3 regions were amplified from genomic DNA using the immunoSEQ Assay, a bias-controlled multiplex PCR. Per the authors' processing: The number of nucleated cells in each sample was estimated by amplification of reference gene primers within the assay. To quantify the absolute abundance of each unique TCRbeta CDR3 rearrangement, sequence reads were collapsed and filtered. For each sample, productive Simpson clonality was calculated as the square root of Simpson's diversity index over productive rearrangements. TCRdb carries this immuneACCESS record with in-frame sequences only. Its versions omit some clonotypes, under half of them owing to an unresolved V gene in the studies checked, with the rest unexplained. The DNA was the basis for D and trimming; V, J and clone size are from that table. In all, the sample holds about 130,000 clones, and roughly three quarters of those were seen once. In total, the top ten clones hold less than 2.5% of the sample.

The CDR3 sequence holds 13 residues, the cysteine and phenylalanine included. Only the CDR3 DNA is retained, 39 bases long and in frame from the first base. The germline V gene gives CDR1 as KGHSH and CDR2 as LQKENI. V is cut by 6 bases and J by 4 bases, and the space between the germline ends is 10 bases. The record originates from a study of blood T cell repertoires in COVID-19 (dated by TCRdb to 2020 to 2022). About the full investigation: Collaborator samples came from the United States, Italy and Spain and covered acute and convalescent phases of COVID-19. HLA class I and class II types, where available, came from metadata supplied by the sample provider rather than from assay-based typing. The repertoires were released in a freely available public database intended as a resource for research on the immune response to SARS-CoV-2. Nearly every sample came with metadata listing a de-identified subject ID, COVID-19 status, age in years and sex. The prospective study material was composed of cDNA or gDNA derived from T cells, B-cell-depleted T cells, or PBMCs. Subjects who had been exposed to COVID-19, were actively infected with it, or had recovered from it provided the deeply sampled blood TCRbeta repertoires that made up the dataset. Samples came from the ongoing ImmuneRACE study (first 160 participants) plus 1,254 subjects from 6 global collaborators.

Paper-wide results and their limitations: Clinical and demographic metadata were provided uncurated, with the amount varying by source and participant.

Whole blood was collected in K2EDTA tubes by collaborating institutions according to the institutions' own protocols. For TCRbeta analysis, collaborators shipped samples in one of three forms: frozen whole blood, isolated PBMCs, or DNA extracted from either of those sample types. The sequencing sample was made of peripheral blood. The sequence joins TRBV18 to TRBJ1-5, with no reliable assignment of the D segment. The clonotype was recovered from a woman aged 70-85 years with acute or convalescent COVID-19. The DNA sequence is given as TGTGCCAGCTCTCCGACTGCAAATCAGCCCCAGCATTTT. It translates as CASSPTANQPQHF.